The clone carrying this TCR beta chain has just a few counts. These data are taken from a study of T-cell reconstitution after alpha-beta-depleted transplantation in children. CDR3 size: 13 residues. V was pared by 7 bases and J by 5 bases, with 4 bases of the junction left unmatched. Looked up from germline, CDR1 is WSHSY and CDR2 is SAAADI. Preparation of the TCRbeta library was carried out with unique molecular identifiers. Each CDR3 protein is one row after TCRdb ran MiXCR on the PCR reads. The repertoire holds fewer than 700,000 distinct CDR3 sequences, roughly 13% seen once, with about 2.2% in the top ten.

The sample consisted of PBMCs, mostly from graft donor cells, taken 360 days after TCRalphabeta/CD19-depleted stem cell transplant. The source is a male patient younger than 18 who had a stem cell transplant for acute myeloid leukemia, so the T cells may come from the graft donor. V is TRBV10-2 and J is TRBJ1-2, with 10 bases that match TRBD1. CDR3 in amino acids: CASIGQGEYGYTF. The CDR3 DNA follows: TGCGCCAGCATCGGACAGGGGGAATATGGCTACACCTTC.